Each of the 6 T cell receptor beta chains below was sequenced from the same sample in a study of blood T cells in healthy people across ages. A second PCR, run for roughly 7 to 11 cycles, used a sample-barcoded 5' primer plus a J-beta primer mix. TCRdb independently ran MiXCR on the 5' RACE reads; one entry per CDR3 protein. The data show 730,000 or so distinct CDR3 sequences, roughly 45% seen once. The sequenced sample consisted of blood. All receptors derive from a woman aged 55-70 years in good health.

This clonotype was seen repeatedly, ten times or more. The chain recombines TRBV12-3 or TRBV12-4 with TRBJ2-5, with D unresolved. The ends were cut back, 2 bases at V and 2 bases at J, with 12 bases in the middle. CDR3 size: 15 residues. The CDR3 is CASSLIETSQETQYF. The DNA of the CDR3 is TGTGCCAGCAGTTTAATAGAGACCTCACAAGAGACCCAGTACTTC.

The sample holds a few counts of this clonotype. The J gene is TRBJ2-1, the V gene TRBV20-1; 7 bases match TRBD2. CDR3 length: 14 residues. The germline V gene encodes CDR1 DFQATT and CDR2 SNEGSKA (reference sequence). V shed 4 bases, J shed 7 bases, and the junction held 10 bases outside the gene matches. CDR3 residues: CSATLMAGVNEQFF. For the CDR3, the DNA is TGCAGTGCTACCCTAATGGCGGGAGTTAATGAGCAGTTCTTC.

This clonotype was found a few times. V gene TRBV10-3 combines with J gene TRBJ2-1, with 7 bases lining up with TRBD2. Germline CDR1 is ENHRY and CDR2 is SYGVKD. Losses at the gene ends were 6 bases for V and 4 bases for J; bases not matched to a gene: 9. The CDR3 has 15 amino acids. The CDR3 protein is CAIRKPGLKYNEQFF. In DNA form, the CDR3 reads TGTGCCATCAGGAAACCGGGACTAAAATACAATGAGCAGTTCTTC.

CDR3 nucleotide sequence: TGTGCCAGCAGCCAAGGGGGGGACAACTACGAGCAGTACTTC. It is translated as CASSQGGDNYEQYF. The rearrangement uses TRBV3-1 and TRBJ2-7; D assignment may be TRBD1 or TRBD2 (6 bases each). The CDR3 sequence is 14 residues long. Germline V lookup: CDR1 LGHDT, CDR2 YNNKEL (reference sequence). V was trimmed by 1 base and J by 3 bases, leaving 10 bases between them.

The chain is built from TRBV11-1 and TRBJ2-6; D is perhaps TRBD1 (7 bases). The CDR3 spans 17 residues. Germline CDR1 reads SGHAT; CDR2 reads FQDESV (reference sequence). V gave up 5 bases and J gave up 0 bases, with 14 bases separating them. CDR3: CASSAGTEISGANVLTF. The DNA for the CDR3 is TGTGCCAGCAGCGCGGGGACAGAGATCTCTGGGGCCAACGTCCTGACTTTC.

This clonotype was seen at least ten times. The CDR3 reads CASSDGGVETQYF. DNA for the CDR3: TGCGCCAGCAGTGATGGAGGGGTCGAGACCCAGTACTTC. The chain is built from TRBV5-1 and TRBJ2-5; TRBD2 is a possible D gene (6 bases). Trimming shortened V by 5 bases and J by 5 bases, and 13 bases separated the two germline ends. This CDR3 spans 13 amino acids. Looked up from germline, CDR1 is SGHRS and CDR2 is YFSETQ.